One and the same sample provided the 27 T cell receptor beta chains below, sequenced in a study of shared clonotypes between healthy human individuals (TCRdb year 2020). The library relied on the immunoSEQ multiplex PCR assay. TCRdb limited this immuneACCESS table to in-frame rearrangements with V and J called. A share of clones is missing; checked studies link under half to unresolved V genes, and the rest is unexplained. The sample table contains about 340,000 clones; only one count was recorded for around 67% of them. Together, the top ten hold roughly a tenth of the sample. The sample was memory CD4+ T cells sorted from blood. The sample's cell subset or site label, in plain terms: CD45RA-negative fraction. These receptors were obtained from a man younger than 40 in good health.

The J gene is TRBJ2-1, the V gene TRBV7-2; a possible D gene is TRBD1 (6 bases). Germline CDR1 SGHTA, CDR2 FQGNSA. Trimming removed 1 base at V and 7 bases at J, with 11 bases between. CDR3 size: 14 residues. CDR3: CASSLVQGRNEQFF. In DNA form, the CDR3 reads TGTGCCAGCAGCTTAGTACAGGGTAGGAATGAGCAGTTCTTC.

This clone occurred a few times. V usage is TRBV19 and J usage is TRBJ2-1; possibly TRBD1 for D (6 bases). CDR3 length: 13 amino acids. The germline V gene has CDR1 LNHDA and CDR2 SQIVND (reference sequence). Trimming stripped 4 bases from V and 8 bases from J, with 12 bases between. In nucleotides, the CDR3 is TGTGCCAGTAGTAGAACAGGGTCCGATGAGCAGTTCTTC. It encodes CASSRTGSDEQFF.

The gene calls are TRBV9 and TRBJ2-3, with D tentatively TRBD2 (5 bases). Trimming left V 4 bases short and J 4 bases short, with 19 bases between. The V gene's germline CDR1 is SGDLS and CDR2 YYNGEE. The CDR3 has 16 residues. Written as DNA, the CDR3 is TGTGCCAGCAGCCTCGGGGATGAGTATTACGCAGATACGCAGTATTTT. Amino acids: CASSLGDEYYADTQYF.

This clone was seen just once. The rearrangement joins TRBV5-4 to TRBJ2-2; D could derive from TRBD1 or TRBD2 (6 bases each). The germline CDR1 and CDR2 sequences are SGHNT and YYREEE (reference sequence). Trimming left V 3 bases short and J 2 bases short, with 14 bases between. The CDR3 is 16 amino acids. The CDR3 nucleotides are TGTGCCAGCAGCTCGGGGGCGACAGGTAACACCGGGGAGCTGTTTTTT. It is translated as CASSSGATGNTGELFF.

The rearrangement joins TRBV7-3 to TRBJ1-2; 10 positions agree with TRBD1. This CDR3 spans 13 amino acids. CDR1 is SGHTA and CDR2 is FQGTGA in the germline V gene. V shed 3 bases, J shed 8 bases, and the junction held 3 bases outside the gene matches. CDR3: CASSLDRGVGYTF. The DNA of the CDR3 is TGTGCCAGCAGCTTGGACAGGGGGGTAGGCTACACCTTC.

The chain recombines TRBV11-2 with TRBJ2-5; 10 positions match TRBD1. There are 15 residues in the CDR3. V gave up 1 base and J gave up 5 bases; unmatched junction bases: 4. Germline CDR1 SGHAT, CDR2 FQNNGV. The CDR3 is CASSLGDRGLETQYF. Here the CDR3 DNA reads TGTGCCAGCAGCTTAGGAGACAGGGGGCTGGAGACCCAGTACTTC.

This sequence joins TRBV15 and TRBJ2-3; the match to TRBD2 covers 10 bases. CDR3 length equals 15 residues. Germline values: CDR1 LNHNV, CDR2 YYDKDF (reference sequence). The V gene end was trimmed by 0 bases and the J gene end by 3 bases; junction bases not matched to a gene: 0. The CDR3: CATSREAGGTDTQYF. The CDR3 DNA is TGTGCCACCAGCAGAGAAGCGGGAGGGACAGATACGCAGTATTTT.

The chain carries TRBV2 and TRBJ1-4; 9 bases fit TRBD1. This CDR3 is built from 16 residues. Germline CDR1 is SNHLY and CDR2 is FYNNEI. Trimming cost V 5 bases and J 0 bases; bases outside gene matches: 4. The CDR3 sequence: CASSRQGVATNEKLFF. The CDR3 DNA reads TGTGCCAGCAGTCGACAGGGGGTTGCAACTAATGAAAAACTGTTTTTT.

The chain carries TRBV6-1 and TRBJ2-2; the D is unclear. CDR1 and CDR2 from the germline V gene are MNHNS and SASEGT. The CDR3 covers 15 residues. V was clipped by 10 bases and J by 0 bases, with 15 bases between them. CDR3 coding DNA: TGTGCCACCAGAGCGAGTTCCACGAACACCGGGGAGCTGTTTTTT. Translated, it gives CATRASSTNTGELFF.

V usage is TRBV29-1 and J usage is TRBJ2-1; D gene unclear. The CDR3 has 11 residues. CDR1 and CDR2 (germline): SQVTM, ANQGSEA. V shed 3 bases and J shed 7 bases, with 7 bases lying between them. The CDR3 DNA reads TGCAGCGTTGAGGAGTTTAATGAGCAGTTCTTC. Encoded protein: CSVEEFNEQFF.

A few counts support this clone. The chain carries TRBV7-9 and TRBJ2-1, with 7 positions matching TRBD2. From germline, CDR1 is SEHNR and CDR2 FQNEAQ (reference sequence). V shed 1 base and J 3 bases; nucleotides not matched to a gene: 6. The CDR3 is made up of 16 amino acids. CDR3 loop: CASSLGKSGVYNEQFF. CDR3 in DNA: TGTGCCAGCAGCTTAGGAAAGAGCGGGGTCTACAATGAGCAGTTCTTC.

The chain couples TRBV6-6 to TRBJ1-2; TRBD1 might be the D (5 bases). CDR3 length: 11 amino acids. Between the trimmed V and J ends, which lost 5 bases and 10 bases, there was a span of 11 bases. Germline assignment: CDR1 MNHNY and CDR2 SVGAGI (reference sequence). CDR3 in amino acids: CASSPQDIYTF. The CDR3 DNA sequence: TGTGCCAGCAGTCCACAGGATATCTACACCTTC.

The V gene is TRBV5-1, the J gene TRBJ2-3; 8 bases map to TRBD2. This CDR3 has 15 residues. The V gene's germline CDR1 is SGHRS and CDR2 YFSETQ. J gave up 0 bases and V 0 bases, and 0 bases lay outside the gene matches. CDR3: CASSLVAGSTDTQYF. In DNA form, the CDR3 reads TGCGCCAGCAGCTTGGTAGCGGGGAGCACAGATACGCAGTATTTT.

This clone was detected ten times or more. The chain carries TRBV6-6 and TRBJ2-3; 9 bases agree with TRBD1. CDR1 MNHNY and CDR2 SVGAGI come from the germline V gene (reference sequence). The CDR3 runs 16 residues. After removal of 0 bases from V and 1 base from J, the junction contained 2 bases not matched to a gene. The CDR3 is CASSYSRDRGTDTQYF. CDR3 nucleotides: TGTGCCAGCAGTTACTCGAGGGACAGGGGCACAGATACGCAGTATTTT.

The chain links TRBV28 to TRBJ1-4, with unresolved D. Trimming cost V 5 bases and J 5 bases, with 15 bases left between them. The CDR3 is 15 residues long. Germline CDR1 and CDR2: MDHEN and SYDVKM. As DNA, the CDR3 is TGTGCCAGCAGTCCCCCGTTGGGGAGGAATGAAAAACTGTTTTTT. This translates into CASSPPLGRNEKLFF. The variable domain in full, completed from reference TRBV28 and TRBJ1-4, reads DVKVTQSSRYLVKRTGEKVFLECVQDMDHENMFWYRQDPGLGLRLIYFSYDVKMKEKGDIPEGYSVSREKKERFSLILESASTNQTSMYLCASSPPLGRNEKLFFGSGTQLSVL.

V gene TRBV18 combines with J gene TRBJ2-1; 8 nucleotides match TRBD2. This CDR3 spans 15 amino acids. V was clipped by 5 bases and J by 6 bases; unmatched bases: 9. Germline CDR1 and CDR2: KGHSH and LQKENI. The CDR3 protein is CASSTSGTRGNEQFF. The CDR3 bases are TGTGCCAGCTCAACGTCCGGGACTAGAGGCAATGAGCAGTTCTTC.

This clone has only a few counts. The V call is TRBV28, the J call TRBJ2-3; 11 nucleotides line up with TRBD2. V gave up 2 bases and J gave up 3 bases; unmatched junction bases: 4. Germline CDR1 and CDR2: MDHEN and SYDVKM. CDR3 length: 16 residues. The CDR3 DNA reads TGTGCCAGCAGTTTAGGGACTAGCGGACGGACAGATACGCAGTATTTT. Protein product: CASSLGTSGRTDTQYF. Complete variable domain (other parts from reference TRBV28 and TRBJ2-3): DVKVTQSSRYLVKRTGEKVFLECVQDMDHENMFWYRQDPGLGLRLIYFSYDVKMKEKGDIPEGYSVSREKKERFSLILESASTNQTSMYLCASSLGTSGRTDTQYFGPGTRLTVL.

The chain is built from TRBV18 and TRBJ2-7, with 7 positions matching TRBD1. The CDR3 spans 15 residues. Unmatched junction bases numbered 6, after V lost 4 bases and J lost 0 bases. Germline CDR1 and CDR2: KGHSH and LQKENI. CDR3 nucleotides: TGTGCCAGCTCACGGGACAGACAAAGCTCCTACGAGCAGTACTTC. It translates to CASSRDRQSSYEQYF.

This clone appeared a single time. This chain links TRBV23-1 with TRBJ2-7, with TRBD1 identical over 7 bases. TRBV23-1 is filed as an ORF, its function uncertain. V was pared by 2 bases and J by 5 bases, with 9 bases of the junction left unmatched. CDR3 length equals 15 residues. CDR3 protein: CASSQEQGNPHEQYF. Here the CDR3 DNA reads TGCGCCAGCAGTCAAGAACAGGGGAATCCTCACGAGCAGTACTTC.

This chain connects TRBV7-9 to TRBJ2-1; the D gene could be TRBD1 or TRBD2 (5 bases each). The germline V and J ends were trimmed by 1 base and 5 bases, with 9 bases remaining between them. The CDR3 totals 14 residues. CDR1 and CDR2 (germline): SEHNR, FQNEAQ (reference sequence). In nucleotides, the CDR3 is TGTGCCAGCAGCTTAGAGGGGACCCACAATGAGCAGTTCTTC. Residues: CASSLEGTHNEQFF.

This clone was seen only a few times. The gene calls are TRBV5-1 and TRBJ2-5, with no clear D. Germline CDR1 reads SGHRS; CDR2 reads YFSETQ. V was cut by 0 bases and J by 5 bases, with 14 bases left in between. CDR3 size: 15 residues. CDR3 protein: CASSLEGLRFETQYF. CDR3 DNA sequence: TGCGCCAGCAGCTTGGAGGGTCTTCGGTTTGAGACCCAGTACTTC.

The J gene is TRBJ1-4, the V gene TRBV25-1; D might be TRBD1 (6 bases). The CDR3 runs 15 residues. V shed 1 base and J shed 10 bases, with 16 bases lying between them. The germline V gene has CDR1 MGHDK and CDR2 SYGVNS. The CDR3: CASSESGGRRGKLFF. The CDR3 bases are TGTGCCAGCAGTGAATCGGGGGGGCGCCGAGGAAAACTGTTTTTT.

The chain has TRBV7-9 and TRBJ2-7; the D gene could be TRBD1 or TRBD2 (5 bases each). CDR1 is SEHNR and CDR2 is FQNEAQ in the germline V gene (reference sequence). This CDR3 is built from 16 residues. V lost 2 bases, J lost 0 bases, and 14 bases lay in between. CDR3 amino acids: CASSLLGHEGSYEQYF. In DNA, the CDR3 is TGTGCCAGCAGCTTACTGGGGCACGAGGGCTCCTACGAGCAGTACTTC.

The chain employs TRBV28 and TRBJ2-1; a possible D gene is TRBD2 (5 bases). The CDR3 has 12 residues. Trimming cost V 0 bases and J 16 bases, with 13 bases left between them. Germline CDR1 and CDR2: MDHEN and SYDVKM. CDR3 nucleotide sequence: TGTGCCAGCAGTTTATGGGGAGAGCAACCCTTCTTC. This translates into CASSLWGEQPFF.

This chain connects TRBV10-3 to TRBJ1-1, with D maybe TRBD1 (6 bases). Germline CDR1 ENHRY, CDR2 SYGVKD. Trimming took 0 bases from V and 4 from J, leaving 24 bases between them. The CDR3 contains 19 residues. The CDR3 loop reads CAISESGGRGLGFGTEAFF. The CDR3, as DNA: TGTGCCATCAGTGAGTCAGGAGGCAGGGGCCTTGGTTTTGGCACTGAAGCTTTCTTT.

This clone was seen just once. This chain's CDR3 is CASSQDLMGRGQFF. DNA for the CDR3: TGTGCCAGCAGCCAAGATTTGATGGGGCGGGGGCAGTTCTTC. This sequence joins TRBV4-2 and TRBJ2-1, with TRBD2 as a possible D gene (6 bases). The germline gives CDR1 LGHNA, CDR2 YNFKEQ. The V end lost 0 bases, the J end lost 12 bases, and 15 bases lay between the germline ends. CDR3 length: 14 amino acids.

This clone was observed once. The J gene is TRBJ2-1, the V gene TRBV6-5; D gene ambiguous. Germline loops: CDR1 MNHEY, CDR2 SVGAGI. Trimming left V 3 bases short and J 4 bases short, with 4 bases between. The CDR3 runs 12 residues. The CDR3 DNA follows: TGTGCCAGCAGTTATTTATACAATGAGCAGTTCTTC. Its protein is CASSYLYNEQFF.